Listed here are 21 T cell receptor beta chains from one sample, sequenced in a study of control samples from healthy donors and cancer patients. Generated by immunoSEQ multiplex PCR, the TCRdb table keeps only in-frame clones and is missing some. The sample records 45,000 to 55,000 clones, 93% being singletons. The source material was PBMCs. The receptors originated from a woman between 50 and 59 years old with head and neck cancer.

CDR3 bases: TGTGCCAGCAGCCCAAGTACCCAGAACACTGAAGCTTTCTTT. Amino acids: CASSPSTQNTEAFF. The genes are TRBV11-2 and TRBJ1-1; unclear D gene. The ends were cut back, 5 bases at V and 1 base at J, with 11 bases in the middle. Germline CDR1 and CDR2: SGHAT and FQNNGV. The CDR3 has 14 residues.

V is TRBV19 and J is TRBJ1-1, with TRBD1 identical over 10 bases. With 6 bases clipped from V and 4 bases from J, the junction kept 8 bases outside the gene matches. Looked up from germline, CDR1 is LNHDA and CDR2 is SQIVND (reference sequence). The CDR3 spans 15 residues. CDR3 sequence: CASSWDRGVGTEAFF. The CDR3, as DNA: TGTGCCAGTAGCTGGGACAGGGGAGTTGGCACTGAAGCTTTCTTT.

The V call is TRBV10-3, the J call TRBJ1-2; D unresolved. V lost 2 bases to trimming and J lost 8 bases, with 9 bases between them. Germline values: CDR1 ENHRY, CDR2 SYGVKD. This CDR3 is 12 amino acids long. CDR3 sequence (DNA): TGTGCCATCAGTGAGATAGCGGGCGGCTACACCTTC. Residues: CAISEIAGGYTF.

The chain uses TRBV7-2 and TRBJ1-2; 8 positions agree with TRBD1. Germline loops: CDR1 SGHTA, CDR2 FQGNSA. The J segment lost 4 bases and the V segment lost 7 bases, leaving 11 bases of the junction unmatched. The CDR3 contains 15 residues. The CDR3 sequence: CASIPAAGGIYGYTF. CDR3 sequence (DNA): TGTGCCAGCATCCCCGCCGCAGGGGGCATCTATGGCTACACCTTC.

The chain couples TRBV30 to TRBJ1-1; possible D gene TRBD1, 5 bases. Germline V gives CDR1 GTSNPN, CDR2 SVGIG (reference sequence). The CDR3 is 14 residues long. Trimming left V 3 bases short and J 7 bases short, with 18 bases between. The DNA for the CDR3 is TGTGCCTGGAGCAGAGGGAGTCTGAGGGGTGAAGCTTTCTTT. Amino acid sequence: CAWSRGSLRGEAFF.

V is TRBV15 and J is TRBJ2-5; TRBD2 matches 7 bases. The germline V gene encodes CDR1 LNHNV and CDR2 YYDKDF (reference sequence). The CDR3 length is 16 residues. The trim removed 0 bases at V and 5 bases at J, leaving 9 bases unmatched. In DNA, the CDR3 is TGTGCCACCAGCAGAGATATCCAAAACGGGGGGGAGACCCAGTACTTC. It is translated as CATSRDIQNGGETQYF.

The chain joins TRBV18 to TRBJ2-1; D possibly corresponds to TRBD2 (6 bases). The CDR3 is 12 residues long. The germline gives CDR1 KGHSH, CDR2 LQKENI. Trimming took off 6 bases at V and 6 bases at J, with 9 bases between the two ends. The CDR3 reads CASSPTSNEQFF. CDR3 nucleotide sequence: TGTGCCAGCTCCCCGACTAGCAATGAGCAGTTCTTC. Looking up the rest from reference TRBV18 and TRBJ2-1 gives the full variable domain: NAGVMQNPRHLVRRRGQEARLRCSPMKGHSHVYWYRQLPEEGLKFMVYLQKENIIDESGMPKERFSAEFPKEGPSILRIQQVVRGDSAAYFCASSPTSNEQFFGPGTRLTVL.

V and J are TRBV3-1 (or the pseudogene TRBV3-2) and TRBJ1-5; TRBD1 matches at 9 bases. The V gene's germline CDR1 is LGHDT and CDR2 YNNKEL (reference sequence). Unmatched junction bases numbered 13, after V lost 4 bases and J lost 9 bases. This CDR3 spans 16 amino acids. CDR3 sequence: CASSLIPGQGVTPQHF. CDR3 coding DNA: TGTGCCAGCAGCCTTATCCCGGGACAGGGTGTAACGCCCCAGCATTTT.

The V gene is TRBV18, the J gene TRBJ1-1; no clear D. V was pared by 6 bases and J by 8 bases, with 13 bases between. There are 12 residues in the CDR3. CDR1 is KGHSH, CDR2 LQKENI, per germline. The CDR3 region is CASSPTEGEAFF. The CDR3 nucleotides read TGTGCCAGCTCCCCGACTGAGGGAGAAGCTTTCTTT.

CDR3 sequence: CSAGVDGSYEQYF. The CDR3 bases are TGCAGCGCCGGCGTGGACGGGAGCTACGAGCAGTACTTC. The rearrangement links TRBV29-1 to TRBJ2-7; the D gene is possibly TRBD2 (6 bases). V lost 7 bases and J 3 bases, leaving 16 bases between the germline ends. Per the germline V gene, CDR1 is SQVTM and CDR2 is ANQGSEA. The CDR3 spans 13 residues.

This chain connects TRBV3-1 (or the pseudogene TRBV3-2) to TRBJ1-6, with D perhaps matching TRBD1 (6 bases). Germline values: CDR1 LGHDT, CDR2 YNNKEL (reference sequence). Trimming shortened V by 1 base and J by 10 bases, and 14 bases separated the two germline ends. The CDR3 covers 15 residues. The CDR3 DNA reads TGTGCCAGCAGCCAAGGTGGGGGCGCCGAATCACCCCTCCACTTT. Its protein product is CASSQGGGAESPLHF.

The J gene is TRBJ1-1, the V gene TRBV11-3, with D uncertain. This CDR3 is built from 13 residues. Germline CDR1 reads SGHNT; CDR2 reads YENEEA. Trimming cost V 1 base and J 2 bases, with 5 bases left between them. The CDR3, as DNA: TGTGCCAGCAGCTTAGGTCTTAACACTGAAGCTTTCTTT. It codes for CASSLGLNTEAFF.

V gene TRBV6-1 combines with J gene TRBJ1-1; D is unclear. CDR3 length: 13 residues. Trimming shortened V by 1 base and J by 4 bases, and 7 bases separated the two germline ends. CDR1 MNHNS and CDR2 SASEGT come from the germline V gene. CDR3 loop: CASSEGGLTEAFF. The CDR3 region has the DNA TGTGCCAGCAGTGAAGGCGGCCTCACTGAAGCTTTCTTT.

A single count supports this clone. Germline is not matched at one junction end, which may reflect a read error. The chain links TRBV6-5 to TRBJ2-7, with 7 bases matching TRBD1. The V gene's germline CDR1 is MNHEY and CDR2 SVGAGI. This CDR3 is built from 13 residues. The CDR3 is CTSSPGQTYEQYF. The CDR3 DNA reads TGTACCAGCAGTCCGGGACAGACCTACGAGCAGTACTTC.

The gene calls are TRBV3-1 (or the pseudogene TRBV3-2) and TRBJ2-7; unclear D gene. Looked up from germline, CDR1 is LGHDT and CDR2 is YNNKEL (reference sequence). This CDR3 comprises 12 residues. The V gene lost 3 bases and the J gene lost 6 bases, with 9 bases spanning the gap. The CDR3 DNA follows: TGTGCCAGCAGCCAGATTAGAGGCGAGCAGTACTTC. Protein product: CASSQIRGEQYF.

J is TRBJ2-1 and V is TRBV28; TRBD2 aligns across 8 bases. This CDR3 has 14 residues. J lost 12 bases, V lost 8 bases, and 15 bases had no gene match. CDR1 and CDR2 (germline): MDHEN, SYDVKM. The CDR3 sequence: CASVGPGGGFGQFF. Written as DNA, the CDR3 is TGTGCCAGCGTGGGGCCGGGAGGGGGTTTCGGGCAGTTCTTC.

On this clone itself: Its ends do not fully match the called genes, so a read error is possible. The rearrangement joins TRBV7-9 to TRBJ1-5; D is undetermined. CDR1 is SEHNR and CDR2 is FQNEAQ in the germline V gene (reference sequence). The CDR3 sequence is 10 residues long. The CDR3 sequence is CARLPGPPHF. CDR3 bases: TGTGCCAGATTACCGGGTCCCCCGCATTTT.

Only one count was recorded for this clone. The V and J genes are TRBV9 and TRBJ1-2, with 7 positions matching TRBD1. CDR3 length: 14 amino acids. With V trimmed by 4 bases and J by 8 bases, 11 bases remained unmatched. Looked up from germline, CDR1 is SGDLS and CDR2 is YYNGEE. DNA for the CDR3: TGTGCCAGCAGCCCTCTGGGACAGCATAAGGGCTACACCTTC. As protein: CASSPLGQHKGYTF.

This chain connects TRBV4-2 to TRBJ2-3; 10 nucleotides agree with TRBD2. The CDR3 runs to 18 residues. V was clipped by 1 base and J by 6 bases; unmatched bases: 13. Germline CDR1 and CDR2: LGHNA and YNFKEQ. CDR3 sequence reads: CASSQGGLAVPFGDTQYF. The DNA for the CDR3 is TGTGCCAGCAGCCAAGGAGGACTAGCGGTTCCCTTTGGGGATACGCAGTATTTT.

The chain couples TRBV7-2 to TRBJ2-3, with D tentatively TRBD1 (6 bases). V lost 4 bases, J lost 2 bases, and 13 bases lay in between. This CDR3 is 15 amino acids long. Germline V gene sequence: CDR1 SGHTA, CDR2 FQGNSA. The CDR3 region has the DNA TGTGCCAGCAGCTCCCGGACAGTGAACACAGATACGCAGTATTTT. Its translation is CASSSRTVNTDTQYF.

CDR3 residues: CASSYRQDADTQYF. DNA for the CDR3: TGTGCCAGCAGTTATAGACAGGATGCAGATACGCAGTATTTT. The rearrangement uses TRBV6-5 and TRBJ2-3; maybe TRBD1 (6 bases). Looked up from germline, CDR1 is MNHEY and CDR2 is SVGAGI. The germline V and J ends were trimmed by 3 bases and 4 bases, with 11 bases remaining between them. This CDR3 has 14 amino acids.